This T cell receptor (beta chain) stems from a study of prognosis after radiotherapy for stage I lung cancer. Study at large: Across the cohort, concurrent therapy accompanying stereotactic body radiotherapy was administered to no patient.

Regarding this clonotype: The target antigen is unknown.

The study, taken as a whole, reports: Patients who developed distant metastases had lower Shannon entropy after stereotactic body radiation therapy.

The CDR3 sequence is 16 residues long. Germline V gene sequence: CDR1 MNHEY, CDR2 SVGAGI. The junction had 9 bases not matched to a gene; V was cut back by 2 bases and J by 5 bases. Genomic DNA served as the source from which two-round multiplex PCR generated TCR beta CDR3 amplicons. The authors ran first-round PCR with primers specific to each TRBV and TRBJ gene. Universal primers were used in the second PCR round. TCRdb reprocessed the multiplex PCR reads via MiXCR and lists one record per CDR3 protein. The table lists fewer than 25,000 distinct CDR3 sequences, about 37% of them singletons, with over 50% in the top ten.

The sequence came from a donor over 45 with non-small cell lung cancer. V gene TRBV6-5 combines with J gene TRBJ2-1; 7 positions agree with TRBD2. Sequenced material: PBMCs, taken before or after stereotactic body radiation therapy (not recorded which). The CDR3 nucleotides read TGTGCCAGCAGTTACCCCGGGGGGTCCCCCCACAATGAGCAGTTCTTC. It specifies CASSYPGGSPHNEQFF.